These 12 T cell receptor beta chains share one sample of origin, sequenced in a study of tumor-infiltrating lymphocytes in primary liver carcinoma. Joint extraction of RNA and DNA used 20-30 mg of bulk tissue that was unsorted. From roughly 0.5 ug total RNA, TCR beta cDNA was generated with a primer in the constant region. Construction of TCR beta libraries relied on three successive nested multiplex PCR rounds employing slightly modified ARM-PCR. Use of TRBV1-TRBV30 forward primers with a C-beta reverse primer characterized the first two PCR rounds, which lasted roughly 9 cycles each. MiXCR, applied by TCRdb to the multiplex PCR reads, yields one record per CDR3 protein. The profile shows roughly 78,000 distinct CDR3 sequences, 71% of them singletons. The sequenced sample was liver tumor tissue from sampling region 4. As for subset: tumor region T4, right-lateral pole. All receptors come from a woman in her fifties or sixties with primary liver carcinoma and hepatitis B virus infection.

For this clonotype: A read error may be the cause here, since a much bigger clone is one base away. This chain links TRBV5-1 with TRBJ2-1; maybe TRBD2 (6 bases). Germline V gene sequence: CDR1 SGHRS, CDR2 YFSETQ. The CDR3 runs 14 residues. CDR3 in DNA: TGCGCCAGCATCTTGGGCGGGGTCTACAATGAGCAGTTCTTC. It codes for CASILGGVYNEQFF.

About this clonotype: A single base separates this from a much larger clone, so it may be a read error. This rearrangement joins TRBV29-1 to TRBJ2-2, with a weak D call TRBD1 (6 bases). This CDR3 has 14 amino acids. CDR1 and CDR2 (germline): SQVTM, ANQGSEA. The CDR3: CSVGEQGVPGDLFF. CDR3 nucleotides: TGCAGCGTTGGGGAACAGGGAGTCCCCGGGGACCTGTTTTTT.

V is TRBV12-3 or TRBV12-4 and J is TRBJ2-5, with D perhaps TRBD2 (5 bases). The CDR3 consists of 15 residues. The CDR3 nucleotides are TGTACCAACAGAATGGGCCTCGGGGATGGGGAGACCCAGTACTTC. It is translated as CTNRMGLGDGETQYF.

Comments on this clonotype: A junction end diverges from the germline sequence, so it may reflect a read error. The chain carries TRBV6-5 and TRBJ1-1, with a tentative D call TRBD1 (5 bases). Germline CDR1 is MNHEY and CDR2 is SVGAGI. This CDR3 contains 16 residues. CDR3 loop: CASSPGGRGMNIEAFF. The CDR3 DNA sequence: TGTGCCAGCAGTCCCGGCGGGAGGGGCATGAACATTGAAGCTTTCTTT.

Concerning this clonotype: This may stem from a read error, because a much larger clone lies one nucleotide away. This chain joins TRBV5-1 and TRBJ2-3; 11 bases are a match to TRBD2. Germline lookup yields CDR1 SGHRS and CDR2 YFSETQ. CDR3 size: 15 residues. CDR3 protein: CASGLLAGGTDTQYF. The CDR3 bases are TGCGCCAGCGGCTTACTAGCGGGAGGCACAGATACGCAGTATTTT.

Comment on this clonotype: The junction departs from germline at one end; a sequencing error may be responsible. The rearrangement uses TRBV6-2 or TRBV6-3 and TRBJ2-2; tentative D call: TRBD1 (6 bases). CDR1 MNHEY and CDR2 SVGEGT come from the germline V gene. This CDR3 has 18 residues. The CDR3 region has the DNA TGTGCCAGCGGTTACTCGAGTTTTCGGACAGATAACACCGGGGAGTTGTTTTTT. It yields the protein CASGYSSFRTDNTGELFF.

With regard to this clonotype: A read error may be the cause here, since a much bigger clone is one base away. V gene TRBV5-1 combines with J gene TRBJ2-2, with D tentatively TRBD2 (5 bases). Germline assignment: CDR1 SGHRS and CDR2 YFSETQ. The CDR3 extends over 12 amino acids. CDR3 loop: CASSYNTGVLFF. The CDR3 bases are TGCGCCAGCAGCTACAACACCGGGGTGCTGTTTTTT. Full variable domain (rest looked up from reference TRBV5-1 and TRBJ2-2): KAGVTQTPRYLIKTRGQQVTLSCSPISGHRSVSWYQQTPGQGLQFLFEYFSETQRNKGNFPGRFSGRQFSNSRSEMNVSTLELGDSALYLCASSYNTGVLFFGEGSRLTVL.

To note about this clonotype: The CDR3 end shows no conserved phenylalanine or tryptophan, and so a read error is likely. The DNA is omitted, as the CDR3 cannot be located on it reliably, and the CDR3 follows TCRdb's listing. CDR3 sequence: CSVGGPGETQCL. V gene TRBV29-1 combines with J gene TRBJ2-5; TRBD1, the table's D call, was not compared with the DNA. From germline, CDR1 is SQVTM and CDR2 ANQGSEA. The CDR3 comprises 12 residues, both ends counted.

The V and J genes are TRBV5-5 and TRBJ1-5, with D perhaps TRBD1 (5 bases). The germline V and J ends were trimmed by 4 bases and 10 bases, with 21 bases remaining between them. CDR1 SGHKS and CDR2 YYEKEE come from the germline V gene (reference sequence). This CDR3 is 15 amino acids long. CDR3 DNA sequence: TGTGCCAGCAGCCCAGGGCTCACGACGCGCCTACCCCAGCATTTT. This gives the protein CASSPGLTTRLPQHF.

This clonotype was detected ten times or more. The chain combines TRBV12-3 or TRBV12-4 with TRBJ2-1, with D possibly TRBD1 on 5 matching bases. This CDR3 has 12 amino acids. V lost 4 bases and J 7 bases, leaving 8 bases between the germline ends. CDR3 coding DNA: TGTGCCAGCAGTTCCAGGGTGAATGAGCAGTTCTTC. Protein product: CASSSRVNEQFF.

This clonotype was observed a few times. An end of the junction does not agree with germline; a read error may underlie this. The chain employs TRBV5-1 and TRBJ2-5, with 12 positions matching TRBD2. The CDR3 length is 16 residues. CDR1 is SGHRS and CDR2 is YFSETQ in the germline V gene. CDR3 nucleotides: TGCGCCAGCAGCGAAGGACTAGCGGGGAGATCGGAGACCCGGTACTTC. Amino acids: CASSEGLAGRSETRYF.

The rearrangement links TRBV5-1 to TRBJ2-4; D is possibly TRBD1 or TRBD2 (6 bases each). The CDR3 totals 16 residues. Germline V gives CDR1 SGHRS, CDR2 YFSETQ. V dropped 3 bases and J dropped 13 bases, with 26 bases sitting between them. The CDR3, as DNA: TGCGCCAGCAGCTCGGGGGCAGGGAGCGTCAAAAAGATCCAGTACTTC. Translating it yields CASSSGAGSVKKIQYF.